The 17 T cell receptor beta chains given below trace back to one sample, sequenced in a study of blood T cells in healthy people across ages. The authors ran a second PCR of 7 to 11 cycles using a sample-barcoded 5' primer and a J-beta primer mix. From the 5' RACE reads, TCRdb called clonotypes with MiXCR, one entry per CDR3 protein. This table has 550,000 to 700,000 distinct CDR3 sequences, 25% to 30% appearing once. The source material was blood. Source of these receptors: a woman in her 70s in good health.

There are a few counts of this clonotype. V is TRBV7-2 and J is TRBJ2-7; a weak D match, TRBD2 (5 bases). V lost 8 bases, J lost 1 base, and 12 bases lay in between. This CDR3 comprises 13 residues. Germline values: CDR1 SGHTA, CDR2 FQGNSA. CDR3 DNA sequence: TGTGCCAGCGCTCGGGATTATTCCTACGAGCAGTACTTC. Translated: CASARDYSYEQYF.

This clonotype was detected only a few times. This chain links TRBV5-1 with TRBJ2-1; D ambiguous. Germline CDR1 is SGHRS and CDR2 is YFSETQ. The germline V and J ends were trimmed by 3 bases and 3 bases, with 4 bases remaining between them. This CDR3 spans 12 amino acids. The CDR3 is CASSSDYNEQFF. The CDR3 bases are TGCGCCAGCAGCTCGGACTACAATGAGCAGTTCTTC.

This clonotype has only a few counts. The chain has TRBV29-1 and TRBJ2-5; D may be TRBD1 or TRBD2 (5 bases each). The J call may be incorrect, as the DNA end agrees better with TRBJ2-7. The CDR3 is made up of 11 amino acids. CDR1 and CDR2 (germline): SQVTM, ANQGSEA. In DNA form, the CDR3 reads TGCAGCTTTTTACGGGGCAGCGAGCAGTACTTC. As protein: CSFLRGSEQYF.

The J gene is TRBJ1-4, the V gene TRBV7-2; D is perhaps TRBD1 (5 bases). Per the germline V gene, CDR1 is SGHTA and CDR2 is FQGNSA. Trimming stripped 5 bases from V and 4 bases from J, with 14 bases between. CDR3 length equals 15 residues. CDR3 DNA: TGTGCCAGCAGCCCAAACAGGAGACTTAATGAAAAACTGTTTTTT. Translated, it gives CASSPNRRLNEKLFF.

Only a few counts were recorded for this clonotype. The chain links TRBV29-1 to TRBJ1-3, with D perhaps TRBD1 (5 bases). Trimming left V 6 bases short and J 4 bases short, with 19 bases between. CDR1 is SQVTM, CDR2 ANQGSEA, per germline. The CDR3 runs to 15 residues. The CDR3 DNA is TGCAGCGTCCGGGGCTCACAAAGCGCCGGAAACACCATATATTTT. Translated, it gives CSVRGSQSAGNTIYF.

This clonotype has just a few counts. The rearrangement links TRBV15 to TRBJ1-2; a weak D match, TRBD1 (5 bases). The germline V gene encodes CDR1 LNHNV and CDR2 YYDKDF (reference sequence). This CDR3 comprises 13 residues. Trimming removed 1 base from V and 6 bases from J, with 9 bases in between. The CDR3 coding sequence is TGTGCCACCAGCAGAGGGGCGGGGGATGGCTACACCTTC. It encodes CATSRGAGDGYTF.

Only a few counts were recorded for this clonotype. This chain joins TRBV4-3 and TRBJ1-2; 8 positions match TRBD1. With 0 bases clipped from V and 8 bases from J, the junction kept 2 bases outside the gene matches. Germline-derived CDR1 and CDR2 are LGHNA and YSLEER. The CDR3 is 13 amino acids. CDR3 sequence (DNA): TGCGCCAGCAGCCAAGAAGGACAGGGAGGCTACACCTTC. Amino acids: CASSQEGQGGYTF.

This chain joins TRBV12-3 or TRBV12-4 and TRBJ2-5; possibly TRBD1 or TRBD2 for D (7 bases each). TRBJ2-1 matches the DNA end more closely, so the J call is doubtful. This CDR3 is 18 amino acids long. The CDR3 DNA reads as TGTGCCAGCAGTTTAACCTTCGGGAGGCAGGGGGGCGGGAATGAGCAGTTCTTC. It codes for CASSLTFGRQGGGNEQFF.

The V and J genes are TRBV3-1 and TRBJ2-3; TRBD2 agrees at 8 bases. V trimming: 3 bases; J trimming: 7 bases; junction bases outside the gene matches: 9. Germline CDR1 reads LGHDT; CDR2 reads YNNKEL (reference sequence). This CDR3 spans 15 amino acids. The chain's CDR3 is CASSHLDGGVYTQYF. CDR3 bases: TGTGCCAGCAGCCATCTGGACGGGGGGGTTTATACGCAGTATTTT.

V and J are TRBV7-2 and TRBJ2-3; D not resolved. V was shortened by 4 bases and J by 3 bases, with 11 bases between the two germline ends. The CDR3 is 14 amino acids. CDR1 and CDR2 (germline): SGHTA, FQGNSA. CDR3: CASSSRLTTDTQYF. CDR3 bases: TGTGCCAGCAGCTCCCGTTTAACGACAGATACGCAGTATTTT.

The table lists this clonotype with a few counts. The chain uses TRBV7-2 and TRBJ2-5, with D perhaps being TRBD1 or TRBD2 (6 bases each). Germline CDR1 SGHTA, CDR2 FQGNSA. V lost 8 bases, J lost 5 bases, and 27 bases lay in between. The CDR3 is 17 residues long. The CDR3: CASDRGTGLPQGETQYF. CDR3 bases: TGTGCCAGCGACCGAGGCACAGGACTACCGCAGGGGGAGACCCAGTACTTC.

The chain's CDR3 is CASSPRSGEETQYF. The CDR3, as DNA: TGTGCCAGCAGCCCCCGGAGCGGGGAAGAGACCCAGTACTTC. This sequence joins TRBV7-2 and TRBJ2-5; 7 nucleotides line up with TRBD2. The CDR3 consists of 14 residues. V lost 5 bases and J lost 3; bases outside the gene matches: 6. Germline loops: CDR1 SGHTA, CDR2 FQGNSA.

The genes are TRBV5-1 and TRBJ2-5; TRBD1 matches at 8 bases. The germline V gene has CDR1 SGHRS and CDR2 YFSETQ. Unmatched junction bases numbered 5, after V lost 0 bases and J lost 4 bases. This CDR3 has 15 amino acids. The CDR3 spells CASSLVGTGGETQYF. CDR3 DNA sequence: TGCGCCAGCAGCTTGGTAGGAACAGGGGGAGAGACCCAGTACTTC.

The chain has TRBV5-4 and TRBJ2-3; 9 nucleotides line up with TRBD2. Germline V CDR1 and CDR2: SGHNT, YYREEE (reference sequence). V dropped 4 bases and J dropped 7; count of bases not matched to a gene: 10. CDR3 size: 15 residues. As DNA, the CDR3 is TGTGCCAGCAGCGACCCCGGGACTAGCAAGAATACGCAGTATTTT. Translation: CASSDPGTSKNTQYF.

V and J are TRBV2 and TRBJ2-3; the match to TRBD1 covers 10 bases. The junction had 4 bases not matched to a gene; V was cut back by 5 bases and J by 2 bases. This CDR3 is built from 15 residues. CDR1 and CDR2 (germline): SNHLY, FYNNEI. The CDR3 bases are TGTGCCAGCAGTCGGGACAGGGGCGACACAGATACGCAGTATTTT. As protein: CASSRDRGDTDTQYF.

This clonotype was seen only a few times. This sequence joins TRBV20-1 and TRBJ2-4, with TRBD2 identical over 7 bases. CDR3 length equals 12 residues. The J segment lost 9 bases and the V segment lost 6 bases, leaving 8 bases of the junction unmatched. Per germline, CDR1 DFQATT and CDR2 SNEGSKA (reference sequence). The CDR3 DNA reads as TGCAGTGCATCTGGGGGGGGAAGCATTCAGTACTTC. It is translated as CSASGGGSIQYF.

This clonotype has a handful of counts. The chain carries TRBV4-2 and TRBJ1-6, with TRBD1 identical over 7 bases. The germline CDR1 and CDR2 sequences are LGHNA and YNFKEQ. The CDR3 loop spans 19 amino acids. The ends lost 1 base at V and 7 bases at J; junction bases unmatched: 16. The CDR3 sequence is CASSQAWGLGQASNSPLHF. The CDR3 DNA sequence: TGTGCCAGCAGCCAAGCCTGGGGCCTTGGACAGGCTTCCAATTCACCCCTCCACTTT.